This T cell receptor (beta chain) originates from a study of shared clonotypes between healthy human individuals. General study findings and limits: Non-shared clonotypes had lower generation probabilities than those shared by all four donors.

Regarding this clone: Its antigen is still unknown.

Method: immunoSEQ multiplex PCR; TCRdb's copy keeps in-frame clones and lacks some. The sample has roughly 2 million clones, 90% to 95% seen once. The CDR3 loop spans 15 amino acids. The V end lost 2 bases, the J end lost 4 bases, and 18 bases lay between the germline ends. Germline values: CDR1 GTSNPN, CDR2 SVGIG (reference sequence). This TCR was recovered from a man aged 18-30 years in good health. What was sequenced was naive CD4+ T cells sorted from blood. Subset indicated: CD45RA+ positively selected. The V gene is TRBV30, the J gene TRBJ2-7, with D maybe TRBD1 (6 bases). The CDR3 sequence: CAWSPSAGVVYEQYF. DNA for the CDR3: TGTGCCTGGAGTCCTTCGGCAGGGGTAGTATACGAGCAGTACTTC.